This entry describes one T cell receptor delta chain. The antigen is undetermined. This CDR3 is 14 amino acids long. The germline V and J ends were trimmed by 2 bases and 6 bases, with 13 bases remaining between them. Germline V CDR1 and CDR2: TSWWSYY, QGS. The sample belongs to a study of Vδ1+ human thymocytes. Study-wide results and limits: Unlike peripheral blood Vdelta1+ controls, thymic delta-chain sequences included approximately 21% Vdelta2 and few Vdelta3. Thymic TRG and TRD repertoires appeared highly polyclonal.

The template was reverse-transcribed extracted RNA. Pooled V-gene forward primers with one constant-region reverse primer generated the CDR3 amplicons by multiplex PCR. TCRdb used CATT to re-call clones from the multiplex PCR reads. The repertoire holds approximately 25,000 delta-chain clones, with around 7.7% as singletons. After alphabeta T cell depletion, CD3+ Vdelta1+ Vdelta2- thymocytes were sorted. Purity of the sorted Vdelta1+ thymocytes ranged from roughly 96% to 99.6%. This clonotype was obtained from a girl less than two years old who had congenital heart surgery. The chain links TRDV1 to TRDJ1, with D uncertain. Specimen: Vdelta1+ gamma-delta thymocytes from the thymus. Subset given: FACS-sorted CD3+ TCRalphabeta- TCRVdelta1+ TCRVdelta2- thymocytes. DNA of the CDR3: TGTGCTCTTGGGGAAGACCGGGCTCATTATAAACTCATCTTT. Residues: CALGEDRAHYKLIF.